This TCR beta chain appears in the sequencing data of a study of response to subunit inactivated influenza vaccine. Each CDR3 protein is one row after TCRdb ran MiXCR on the RT-PCR reads. This repertoire shows about 480,000 distinct CDR3 sequences, approximately 12% found once; its top ten account for about an eighth. The CDR3 sequence is 12 residues long. CDR1 is DFQATT and CDR2 is SNEGSKA in the germline V gene (reference sequence). The germline V and J ends were trimmed by 1 base and 5 bases, with 8 bases remaining between them. General observations from the study: Few additional T cells are recruited per seasonal influenza vaccination, authors suggested.

About this clonotype itself: Its cognate antigen is unknown.

The TCR originated in a man aged 50 to 60 who received an inactivated influenza vaccine. V and J are TRBV20-1 and TRBJ1-2; no clear D. This material consisted of PBMCs from blood, taken roughly 45 days after vaccination. The CDR3 DNA sequence: TGCAGTGCTAGAGTCGGTTCGTATGGCTACACCTTC. This translates into CSARVGSYGYTF.